Many counts were recorded for the clone carrying this T cell receptor (beta chain). Its antigen is undetermined. CDR1 MDHEN and CDR2 SYDVKM come from the germline V gene. The ends were cut back, 6 bases at V and 0 bases at J, with 9 bases in the middle. CDR3 length equals 13 residues. TCRdb re-called the reads through MiXCR, storing one row per CDR3 protein. The data hold around 440,000 distinct CDR3 sequences, with around 11% observed a single time. The data derive from a study of T cell repertoires in cytomegalovirus infection. Study-wide context: Public TCR beta signature analysis indicated the presence of both CMV infection and matching HLA type. Study findings and constraints: There were HLA-C-restricted CMV-specific TCR beta clonotypes dominating the ex vivo response. CMV carriers with the relevant HLA were identified by cumulative public TCR beta family frequency.

The V and J genes are TRBV28 and TRBJ2-7; D not certain. The receptor was isolated from a human donor in good health (CMV status not recorded). Some clones in this sample may be carry-over from other donors' samples. Sequenced sample: PBMCs. The CDR3 DNA follows: TGTGCCAGCAGCGGAACCCTCTCCTACGAGCAGTACTTC. The encoded protein is CASSGTLSYEQYF.